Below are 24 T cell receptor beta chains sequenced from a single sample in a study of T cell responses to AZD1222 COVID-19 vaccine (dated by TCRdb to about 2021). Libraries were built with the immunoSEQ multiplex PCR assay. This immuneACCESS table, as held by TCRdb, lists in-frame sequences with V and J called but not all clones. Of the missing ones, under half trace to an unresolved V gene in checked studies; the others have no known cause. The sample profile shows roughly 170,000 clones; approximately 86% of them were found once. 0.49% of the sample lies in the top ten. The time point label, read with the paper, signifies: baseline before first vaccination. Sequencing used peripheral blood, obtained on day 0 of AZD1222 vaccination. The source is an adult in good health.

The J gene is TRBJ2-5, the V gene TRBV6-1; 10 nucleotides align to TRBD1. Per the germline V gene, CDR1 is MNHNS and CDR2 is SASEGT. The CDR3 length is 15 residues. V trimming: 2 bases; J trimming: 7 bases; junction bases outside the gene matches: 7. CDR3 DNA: TGTGCCAGCAGTGAATCGGGACAGGGGACGAGGACCCAGTACTTC. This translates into CASSESGQGTRTQYF.

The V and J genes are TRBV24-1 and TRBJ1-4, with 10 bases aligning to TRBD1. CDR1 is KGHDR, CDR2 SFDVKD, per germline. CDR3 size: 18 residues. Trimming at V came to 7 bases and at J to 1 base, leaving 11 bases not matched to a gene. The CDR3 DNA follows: TGTGCCACCAGCCCGACCGGGACAGGGGACCTAACTAATGAAAAACTGTTTTTT. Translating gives CATSPTGTGDLTNEKLFF.

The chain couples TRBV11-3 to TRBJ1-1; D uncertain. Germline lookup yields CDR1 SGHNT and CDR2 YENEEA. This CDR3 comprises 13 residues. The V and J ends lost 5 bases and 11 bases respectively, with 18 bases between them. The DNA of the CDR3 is TGTGCCAGCAGCCGGGCCCAGTCCGAAGATGCTTTCTTT. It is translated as CASSRAQSEDAFF.

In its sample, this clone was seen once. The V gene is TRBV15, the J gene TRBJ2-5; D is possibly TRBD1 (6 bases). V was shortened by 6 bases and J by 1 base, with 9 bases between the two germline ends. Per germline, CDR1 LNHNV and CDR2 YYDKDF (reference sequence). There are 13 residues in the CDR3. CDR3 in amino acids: CATRADSQETQYF. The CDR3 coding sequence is TGTGCCACCAGAGCGGACAGCCAAGAGACCCAGTACTTC.

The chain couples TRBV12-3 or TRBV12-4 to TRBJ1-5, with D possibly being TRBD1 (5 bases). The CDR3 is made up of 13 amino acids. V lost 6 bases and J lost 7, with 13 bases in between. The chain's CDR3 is CASSGGMRQPQHF. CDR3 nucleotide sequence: TGTGCCAGCAGCGGGGGAATGAGGCAGCCCCAGCATTTT.

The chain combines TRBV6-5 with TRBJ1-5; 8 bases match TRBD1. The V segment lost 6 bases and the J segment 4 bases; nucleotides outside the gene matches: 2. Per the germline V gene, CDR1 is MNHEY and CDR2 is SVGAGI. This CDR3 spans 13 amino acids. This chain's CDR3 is CASSRQGNQPQHF. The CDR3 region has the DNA TGTGCCAGCAGCAGACAGGGGAATCAGCCCCAGCATTTT.

The DNA for the CDR3 is TGTGCCAGCAGCTTAAGGGACGGACAGGGGAGGCCCGGGGAGCTGTTTTTT. This sequence encodes CASSLRDGQGRPGELFF. This chain joins TRBV7-3 and TRBJ2-2; 9 positions match TRBD1. Trimming cost V 1 base and J 6 bases; bases outside gene matches: 9. The CDR3 runs 17 residues. CDR1 is SGHTA and CDR2 is FQGTGA in the germline V gene.

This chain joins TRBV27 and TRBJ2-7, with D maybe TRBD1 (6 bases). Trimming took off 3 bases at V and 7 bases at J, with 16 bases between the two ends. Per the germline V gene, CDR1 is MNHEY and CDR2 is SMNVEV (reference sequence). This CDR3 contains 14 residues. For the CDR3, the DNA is TGTGCCAGCAGTTTCGGCAGGGGATCGGGGGAGCAGTACTTC. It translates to CASSFGRGSGEQYF.

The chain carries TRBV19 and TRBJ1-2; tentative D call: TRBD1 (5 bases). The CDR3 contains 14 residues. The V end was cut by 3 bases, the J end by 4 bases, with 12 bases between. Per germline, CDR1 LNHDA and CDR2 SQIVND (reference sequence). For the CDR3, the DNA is TGTGCCAGTAGTATGATGACAGCCACCTATGGCTACACCTTC. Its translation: CASSMMTATYGYTF.

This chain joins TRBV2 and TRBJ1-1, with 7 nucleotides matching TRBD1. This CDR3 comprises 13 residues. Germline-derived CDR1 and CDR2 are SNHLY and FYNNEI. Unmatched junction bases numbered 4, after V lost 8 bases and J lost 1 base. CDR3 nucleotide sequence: TGTGCCAGCGCGACAGGGAGGAACACTGAAGCTTTCTTT. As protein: CASATGRNTEAFF.

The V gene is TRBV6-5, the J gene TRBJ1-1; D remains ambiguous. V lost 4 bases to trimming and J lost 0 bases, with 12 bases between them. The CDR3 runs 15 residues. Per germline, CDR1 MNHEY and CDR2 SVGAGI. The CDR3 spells CASSFRTRLNTEAFF. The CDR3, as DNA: TGTGCCAGCAGTTTCCGGACTCGTCTGAACACTGAAGCTTTCTTT.

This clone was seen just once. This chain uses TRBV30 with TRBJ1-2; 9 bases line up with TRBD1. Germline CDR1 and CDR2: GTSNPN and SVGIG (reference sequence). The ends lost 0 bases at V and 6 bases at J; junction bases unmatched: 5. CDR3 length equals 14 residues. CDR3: CAWSVRDRADGYTF. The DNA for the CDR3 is TGTGCCTGGAGTGTACGGGACAGGGCGGATGGCTACACCTTC. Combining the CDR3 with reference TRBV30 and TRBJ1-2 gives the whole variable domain SQTIHQWPATLVQPVGSPLSLECTVEGTSNPNLYWYRQAAGRGLQLLFYSVGIGQISSEVPQNLSASRPQDRQFILSSKKLLLSDSGFYLCAWSVRDRADGYTFGSGTRLTVV.

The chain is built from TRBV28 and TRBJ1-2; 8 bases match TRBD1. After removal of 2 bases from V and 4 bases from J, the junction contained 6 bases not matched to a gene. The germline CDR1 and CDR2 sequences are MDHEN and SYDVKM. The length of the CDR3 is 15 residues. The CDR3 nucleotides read TGTGCCAGCAGTTTAATCCAGGGGGCCACCTATGGCTACACCTTC. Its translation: CASSLIQGATYGYTF.

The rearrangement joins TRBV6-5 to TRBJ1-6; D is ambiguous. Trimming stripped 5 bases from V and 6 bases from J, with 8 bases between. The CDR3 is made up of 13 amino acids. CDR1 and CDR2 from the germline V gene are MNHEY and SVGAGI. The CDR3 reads CASSPAGNSPLHF. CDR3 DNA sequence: TGTGCCAGCAGTCCGGCGGGTAATTCACCCCTCCACTTT.

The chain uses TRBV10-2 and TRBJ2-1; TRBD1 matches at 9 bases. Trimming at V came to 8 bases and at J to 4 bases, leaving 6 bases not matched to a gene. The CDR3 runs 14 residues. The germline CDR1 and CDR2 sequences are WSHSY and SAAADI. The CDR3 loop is CASWGDRVYNEQFF. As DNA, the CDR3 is TGCGCCAGCTGGGGGGACAGGGTTTACAATGAGCAGTTCTTC.

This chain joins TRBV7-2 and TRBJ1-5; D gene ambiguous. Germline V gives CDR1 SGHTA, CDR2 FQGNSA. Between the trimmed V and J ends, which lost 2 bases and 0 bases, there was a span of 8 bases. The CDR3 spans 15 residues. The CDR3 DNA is TGTGCCAGCAGCTTATGGGCCAATAGCAATCAGCCCCAGCATTTT. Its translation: CASSLWANSNQPQHF.

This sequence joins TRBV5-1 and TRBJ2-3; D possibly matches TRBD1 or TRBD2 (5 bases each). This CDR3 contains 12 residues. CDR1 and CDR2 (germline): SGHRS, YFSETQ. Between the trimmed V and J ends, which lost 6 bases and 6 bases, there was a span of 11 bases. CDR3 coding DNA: TGCGCCAGCATGGGACCGGCCGATACGCAGTATTTT. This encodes CASMGPADTQYF.

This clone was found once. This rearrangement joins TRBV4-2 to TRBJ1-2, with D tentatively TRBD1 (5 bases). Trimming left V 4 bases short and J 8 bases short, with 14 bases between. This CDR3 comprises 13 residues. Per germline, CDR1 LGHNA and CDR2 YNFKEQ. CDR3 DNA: TGTGCCAGCAGCCCTCTGCAGGGTTGGGGCTACACCTTC. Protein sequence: CASSPLQGWGYTF.

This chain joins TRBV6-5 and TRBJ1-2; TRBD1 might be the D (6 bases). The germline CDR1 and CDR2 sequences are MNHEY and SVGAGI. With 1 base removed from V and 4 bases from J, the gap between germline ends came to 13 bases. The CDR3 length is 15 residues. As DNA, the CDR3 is TGTGCCAGCAGTTACTTACAGGGTGGAGGCTATGGCTACACCTTC. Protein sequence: CASSYLQGGGYGYTF.

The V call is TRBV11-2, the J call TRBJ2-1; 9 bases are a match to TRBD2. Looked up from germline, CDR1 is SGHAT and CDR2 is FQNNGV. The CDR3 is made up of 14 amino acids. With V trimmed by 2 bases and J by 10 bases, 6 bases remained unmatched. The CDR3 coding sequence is TGTGCCAGCAGCTTACAGCGGGGGGCATGGGAGCAGTTCTTC. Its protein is CASSLQRGAWEQFF.

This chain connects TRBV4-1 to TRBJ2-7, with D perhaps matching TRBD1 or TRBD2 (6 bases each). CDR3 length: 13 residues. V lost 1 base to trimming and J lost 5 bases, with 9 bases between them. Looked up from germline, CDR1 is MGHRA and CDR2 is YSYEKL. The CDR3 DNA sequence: TGCGCCAGCAGCCAAGTAGGGGGGAACGAGCAGTACTTC. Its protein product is CASSQVGGNEQYF.

The DNA for the CDR3 is TGTGCCGGGGGACGGCTCCAAGAGACCCAGTACTTC. It translates to CAGGRLQETQYF. This chain joins TRBV2 and TRBJ2-5; D may be TRBD1 or TRBD2 (5 bases each). The V gene lost 11 bases and the J gene lost 1 base, with 11 bases spanning the gap. CDR3 length: 12 residues. CDR1 and CDR2 (germline): SNHLY, FYNNEI.

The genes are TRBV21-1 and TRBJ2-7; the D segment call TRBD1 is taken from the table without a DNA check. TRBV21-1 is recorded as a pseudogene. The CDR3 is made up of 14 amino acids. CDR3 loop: CASSPGWGPYEQYF. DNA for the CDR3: TGTGCCAGCAGCCCCGGGTGGGGCCCCTACGAGCAGTACTTC.

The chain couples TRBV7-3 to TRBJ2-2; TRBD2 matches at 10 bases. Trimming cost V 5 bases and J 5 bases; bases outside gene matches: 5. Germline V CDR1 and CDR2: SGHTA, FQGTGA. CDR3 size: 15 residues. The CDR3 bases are TGTGCCAGCAGCGAACTAGCGGGAAGTACCGGGGAGCTGTTTTTT. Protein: CASSELAGSTGELFF.